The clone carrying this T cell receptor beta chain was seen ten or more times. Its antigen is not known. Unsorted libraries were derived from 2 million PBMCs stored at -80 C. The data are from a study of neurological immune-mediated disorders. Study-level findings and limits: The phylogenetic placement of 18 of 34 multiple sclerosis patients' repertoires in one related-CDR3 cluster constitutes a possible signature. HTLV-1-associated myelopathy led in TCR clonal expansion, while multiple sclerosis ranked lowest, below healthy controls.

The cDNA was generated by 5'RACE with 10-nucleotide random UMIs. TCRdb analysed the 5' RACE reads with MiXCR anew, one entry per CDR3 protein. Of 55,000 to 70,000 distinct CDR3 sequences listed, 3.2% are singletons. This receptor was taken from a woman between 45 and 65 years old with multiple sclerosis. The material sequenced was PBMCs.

CDR3 region: CASRFADREGGEQFF. CDR3 nucleotides: TGTGCCAGCAGATTTGCCGACAGGGAGGGTGGTGAGCAGTTCTTC. The V and J genes are TRBV7-9 and TRBJ2-1, with D perhaps being TRBD1 or TRBD2 (7 bases each). V was clipped by 6 bases and J by 9 bases, with 21 bases between them. CDR1 is SEHNR, CDR2 FQNEAQ, per germline (reference sequence). There are 15 residues in the CDR3.